One and the same sample provided the 10 T cell receptor beta chains below, sequenced in a study of low-dose radiotherapy and immunotherapy resistance in tumors. TRAV- and TRBV-specific primers were used for first-strand cDNA, which covered alpha and beta chains. A constant-region primer paired with the V-primer adapter amplified TCRs over roughly 18 PCR cycles. MiXCR, run by TCRdb on the reads, gives a single entry per CDR3 protein. The table has 40,000 or so distinct CDR3 sequences, less than 30% seen once. The time point is: after trial treatment. Treatment described: LDRT plus nivolumab, ipilimumab, low-dose cyclophosphamide and aspirin (RACIN trial). Sequencing was performed on PBMCs, taken after low-dose radiotherapy plus immunotherapy. Source of these receptors: a male donor with prostate cancer.

This clonotype has at least ten counts. The gene calls are TRBV7-6 and TRBJ2-2, with a possible D match to TRBD1 (5 bases). There are 15 residues in the CDR3. Trimming left V 0 bases short and J 5 bases short, with 10 bases between. Germline V CDR1 and CDR2: SGHVS, FNYEAQ. In nucleotides, the CDR3 is TGTGCCAGCAGCTTAGCGACAGCGTATACCGGGGAGCTGTTTTTT. Its translation is CASSLATAYTGELFF.

This clonotype was counted ten times or more. This rearrangement joins TRBV5-1 to TRBJ2-2; no reliable D call. Germline loops: CDR1 SGHRS, CDR2 YFSETQ. The CDR3 consists of 12 residues. Trimming took off 4 bases at V and 4 bases at J, with 5 bases between the two ends. The CDR3 nucleotides are TGCGCCAGCAGCGAAGTCACCGGGGAGCTGTTTTTT. It translates to CASSEVTGELFF.

The table lists this clonotype with many counts. J is TRBJ1-2 and V is TRBV30; D gene unclear. Trimming pared 2 bases from V and 7 bases from J, leaving 14 bases between. The CDR3 sequence is 13 residues long. Looked up from germline, CDR1 is GTSNPN and CDR2 is SVGIG (reference sequence). CDR3 sequence reads: CAWSPGETIGYTF. As DNA, the CDR3 is TGTGCCTGGAGTCCCGGGGAAACCATTGGCTACACCTTC.

This clonotype appeared many times. This chain joins TRBV28 and TRBJ2-1; D perhaps matches TRBD1 (5 bases). Germline CDR1 reads MDHEN; CDR2 reads SYDVKM. Trimming cost V 9 bases and J 0 bases, with 12 bases left between them. There are 14 residues in the CDR3. CDR3 protein: CASSPGNSYNEQFF. DNA for the CDR3: TGTGCCAGTTCCCCAGGGAACTCCTACAATGAGCAGTTCTTC. The whole variable domain, remainder taken from reference TRBV28 and TRBJ2-1, is DVKVTQSSRYLVKRTGEKVFLECVQDMDHENMFWYRQDPGLGLRLIYFSYDVKMKEKGDIPEGYSVSREKKERFSLILESASTNQTSMYLCASSPGNSYNEQFFGPGTRLTVL.

This clonotype was detected many times. The chain is built from TRBV9 and TRBJ1-5, with D unclear. The germline V gene has CDR1 SGDLS and CDR2 YYNGEE. This CDR3 is 14 amino acids long. Deletions cut 0 bases from V and 5 bases from J, with 9 bases between. CDR3 in amino acids: CASSVVGSHQPQHF. The CDR3 coding sequence is TGTGCCAGCAGCGTAGTAGGGTCTCATCAGCCCCAGCATTTT.

The rearrangement links TRBV28 to TRBJ1-1; 9 positions match TRBD1. Germline V lookup: CDR1 MDHEN, CDR2 SYDVKM. This CDR3 is 14 amino acids long. Trimming at V came to 5 bases and at J to 1 base, leaving 2 bases not matched to a gene. CDR3 in DNA: TGTGCCAGCAGTCTGGACAGGGGGAACACTGAAGCTTTCTTT. Translating gives CASSLDRGNTEAFF.

This clonotype was observed many times. The CDR3 bases are TGCAGTGTCAGAGGGGGTACGGACTATGGCTACACCTTC. Translating it yields CSVRGGTDYGYTF. This chain links TRBV20-1 with TRBJ1-2, with TRBD1 as a possible D gene (6 bases). The CDR3 totals 13 residues. Trimming took off 7 bases at V and 3 bases at J, with 15 bases between the two ends. CDR1 is DFQATT, CDR2 SNEGSKA, per germline (reference sequence).

This clonotype was detected many times. J is TRBJ2-2 and V is TRBV7-3; possible D gene TRBD2, 5 bases. Germline V gives CDR1 SGHTA, CDR2 FQGTGA. The V gene lost 5 bases and the J gene lost 6 bases, with 10 bases spanning the gap. The CDR3 contains 13 residues. CDR3 bases: TGTGCCAGCAGCGCAACTAGTCCCGGGGAGCTGTTTTTT. Its translation: CASSATSPGELFF.

This clonotype was seen at least ten times. The rearrangement uses TRBV27 and TRBJ2-7; 10 bases line up with TRBD1. Per the germline V gene, CDR1 is MNHEY and CDR2 is SMNVEV (reference sequence). CDR3 size: 14 residues. V lost 8 bases, J lost 6 bases, and 10 bases stayed unmatched. The CDR3 DNA is TGTGCCAGCGGGCCTATGGGACAGGGGTCCGAGCAGTACTTC. Its translation is CASGPMGQGSEQYF.

The gene calls are TRBV18 and TRBJ2-6, with a possible D match to TRBD1 (6 bases). The CDR3 is made up of 19 amino acids. The V gene's germline CDR1 is KGHSH and CDR2 LQKENI. Trimming pared 3 bases from V and 0 bases from J, leaving 18 bases between. CDR3 sequence reads: CASSPVTIQGSSGANVLTF. The CDR3 DNA reads TGTGCCAGCTCACCCGTAACCATACAGGGCTCCTCTGGGGCCAACGTCCTGACTTTC.